The 17 T cell receptor beta chains reported below all come from one sample, sequenced in a study of blood T cell repertoires in COVID-19. This table comes from immunoSEQ multiplex PCR, and its TCRdb copy is limited to in-frame clones, with some not included. The sample lists 350,000 or so clones, 90% occurring once. The sequenced sample was peripheral blood. The receptor set was obtained from a man aged 18-30 years with active or convalescent COVID-19.

V gene TRBV7-9 combines with J gene TRBJ2-7, with 7 bases aligning to TRBD1. The CDR3 contains 17 residues. The V segment lost 2 bases and the J segment 5 bases; nucleotides outside the gene matches: 15. CDR1 and CDR2 from the germline V gene are SEHNR and FQNEAQ (reference sequence). CDR3 DNA sequence: TGTGCCAGCAGCTTATTTGTAGGGGGCCTAGTTTCCCACGAGCAGTACTTC. Translation: CASSLFVGGLVSHEQYF.

Here the CDR3 reads CASSQSPTGANVLTF. The CDR3, as DNA: TGCGCCAGCAGCCAATCCCCCACTGGGGCCAACGTCCTGACTTTC. The chain is built from TRBV4-3 and TRBJ2-6; unclear D gene. Trimming took off 2 bases at V and 2 bases at J, with 7 bases between the two ends. In germline, CDR1 is LGHNA, CDR2 YSLEER. The CDR3 totals 15 residues.

V gene TRBV5-4 combines with J gene TRBJ2-1; no reliable D call. The CDR3 is 11 residues long. Germline V gene sequence: CDR1 SGHNT, CDR2 YYREEE (reference sequence). The V end was cut by 3 bases, the J end by 10 bases, with 8 bases between. CDR3 in DNA: TGTGCCAGCAGCTCCCCCGGGGAGCAGTTCTTC. As protein: CASSSPGEQFF.

The V call is TRBV6-6, the J call TRBJ2-7, with a weak D call TRBD2 (6 bases). Trimming pared 5 bases from V and 2 bases from J, leaving 16 bases between. This CDR3 is built from 15 residues. Germline V gene sequence: CDR1 MNHNY, CDR2 SVGAGI (reference sequence). CDR3 in amino acids: CASSQRVRGTYEQYF. In DNA form, the CDR3 reads TGTGCCAGCAGTCAGCGGGTTCGGGGTACCTACGAGCAGTACTTC.

V gene TRBV6-5 combines with J gene TRBJ1-5, with 8 bases fitting TRBD1. The CDR3 sequence is 15 residues long. In germline, CDR1 is MNHEY, CDR2 SVGAGI. Germline trimming cut 7 bases from V and 2 bases from J; bases unmatched to any gene: 7. The CDR3 loop reads CASKGQGMGNQPQHF. In DNA, the CDR3 is TGTGCCAGCAAAGGACAGGGCATGGGCAATCAGCCCCAGCATTTT.

The rearrangement uses TRBV3-1 (or the pseudogene TRBV3-2) and TRBJ1-2; maybe TRBD1 (5 bases). This CDR3 is built from 12 residues. V was shortened by 4 bases and J by 8 bases, with 11 bases between the two germline ends. Germline CDR1 and CDR2: LGHDT and YNNKEL (reference sequence). CDR3 protein: CASSPSGPGYTF. The CDR3, as DNA: TGTGCCAGCAGCCCATCAGGGCCCGGCTACACCTTC.

The chain combines TRBV19 with TRBJ1-1; D is undetermined. The germline V gene has CDR1 LNHDA and CDR2 SQIVND (reference sequence). This CDR3 comprises 12 residues. V was clipped by 9 bases and J by 1 base, with 9 bases between them. CDR3 residues: CARRNSNTEAFF. The CDR3 DNA sequence: TGTGCCAGGCGAAATTCGAACACTGAAGCTTTCTTT.

The chain uses TRBV7-3 and TRBJ2-5; 10 bases match TRBD1. V was clipped by 5 bases and J by 5 bases; unmatched bases: 5. Germline V CDR1 and CDR2: SGHTA, FQGTGA. The CDR3 totals 14 residues. CDR3 sequence reads: CASSRTGGGETQYF. The CDR3 bases are TGTGCCAGCAGCCGGACAGGGGGAGGTGAGACCCAGTACTTC.

The count of this clone is one. This rearrangement joins TRBV6-5 to TRBJ2-5; 10 nucleotides agree with TRBD1. Germline V gives CDR1 MNHEY, CDR2 SVGAGI. V shed 7 bases and J 7 bases; nucleotides not matched to a gene: 12. The CDR3 has 15 amino acids. The CDR3 DNA is TGTGCCAGCATGGTGCCGGGACAGGGGACTTGGACCCAGTACTTC. This encodes CASMVPGQGTWTQYF.

The chain couples TRBV4-3 to TRBJ2-7, with D perhaps matching TRBD2 (5 bases). Germline-derived CDR1 and CDR2 are LGHNA and YSLEER. V was trimmed by 0 bases and J by 7 bases, leaving 16 bases between them. The CDR3 is made up of 15 amino acids. The DNA for the CDR3 is TGCGCCAGCAGCCAAGATCGGGGATTTTCGGGAGAGCAGTACTTC. Protein product: CASSQDRGFSGEQYF.

The chain combines TRBV27 with TRBJ2-1, with 14 bases aligning to TRBD2. Trimming removed 6 bases from V and 5 bases from J; junction bases left unmatched: 6. The CDR3 runs to 16 residues. Germline values: CDR1 MNHEY, CDR2 SMNVEV (reference sequence). This CDR3 reads CASSWTSGGLHNEQFF. The CDR3 nucleotides are TGTGCCAGCAGCTGGACTAGCGGGGGGCTACACAATGAGCAGTTCTTC.

The chain employs TRBV6-5 and TRBJ2-7; 13 bases fit TRBD2. The CDR3 runs 14 residues. Germline loops: CDR1 MNHEY, CDR2 SVGAGI. Germline trimming cut 6 bases from V and 6 bases from J; bases unmatched to any gene: 5. CDR3 coding DNA: TGTGCCAGCAGGGGACTAGCGGGATCAATCGAGCAGTACTTC. Its translation is CASRGLAGSIEQYF.

V and J are TRBV9 and TRBJ2-5; TRBD2 agrees at 8 bases. This CDR3 has 14 residues. Trimming took 4 bases from V and 5 from J; bases not matched to a gene: 7. Germline CDR1 reads SGDLS; CDR2 reads YYNGEE. Written as DNA, the CDR3 is TGTGCCAGCAGCCTCGGGGTAGCGGGGGAGACCCAGTACTTC. This sequence encodes CASSLGVAGETQYF.

J is TRBJ2-7 and V is TRBV1; the table calls TRBD2, which could not be checked here. TRBV1 is noted as a pseudogene. The CDR3 consists of 15 residues. The CDR3 loop reads CTSSSRTSGTYEQYF. For the CDR3, the DNA is TGCACCAGCAGCTCGCGGACTAGCGGTACCTACGAGCAGTACTTC.

The chain uses TRBV7-2 and TRBJ2-1, with 8 bases that match TRBD2. J lost 4 bases, V lost 2 bases, and 4 bases had no gene match. CDR1 and CDR2 from the germline V gene are SGHTA and FQGNSA. The CDR3 has 15 amino acids. For the CDR3, the DNA is TGTGCCAGCAGCTTATGGGGCGGGGGGTACAATGAGCAGTTCTTC. This codes for CASSLWGGGYNEQFF.

The J gene is TRBJ2-7, the V gene TRBV14; unclear D gene. V lost 1 base to trimming and J lost 2 bases, with 6 bases between them. The CDR3 spans 13 residues. Germline CDR1 SGHDN, CDR2 FVKESK. CDR3 sequence: CASSQGATYEQYF. The CDR3 nucleotides read TGTGCCAGCAGCCAAGGAGCTACCTACGAGCAGTACTTC. Full variable domain (missing parts from reference TRBV14 and TRBJ2-7): EAGVTQFPSHSVIEKGQTVTLRCDPISGHDNLYWYRRVMGKEIKFLLHFVKESKQDESGMPNNRFLAERTGGTYSTLKVQPAELEDSGVYFCASSQGATYEQYFGPGTRLTVT.

This CDR3 is CASSPGLGSYYEQYF. CDR3 nucleotide sequence: TGTGCCAGCAGCCCCGGACTAGGCTCATACTACGAGCAGTACTTC. The chain couples TRBV7-2 to TRBJ2-7; the match to TRBD2 covers 7 bases. Germline-derived CDR1 and CDR2 are SGHTA and FQGNSA. The J segment lost 3 bases and the V segment lost 5 bases, leaving 10 bases of the junction unmatched. The CDR3 is 15 amino acids.